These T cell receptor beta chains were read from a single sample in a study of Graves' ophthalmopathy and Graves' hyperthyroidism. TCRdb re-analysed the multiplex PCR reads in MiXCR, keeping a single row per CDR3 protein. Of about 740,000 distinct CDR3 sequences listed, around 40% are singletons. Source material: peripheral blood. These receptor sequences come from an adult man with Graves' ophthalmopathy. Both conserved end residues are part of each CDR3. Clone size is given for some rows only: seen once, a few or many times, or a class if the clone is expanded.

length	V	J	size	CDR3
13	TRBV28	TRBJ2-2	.	CASSSRAIGELFF
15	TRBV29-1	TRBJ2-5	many	CSVEDDNVGGETQYF
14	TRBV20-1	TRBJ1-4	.	CSAREGRTNEKLFF
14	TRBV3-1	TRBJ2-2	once	CASSQVGGHGELFF
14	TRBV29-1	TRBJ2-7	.	CSVGGGPASVEQYF
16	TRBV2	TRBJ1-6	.	CASRGRQGLYNSPLHF
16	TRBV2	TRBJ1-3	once	CASSYPGTVSGNTIYF
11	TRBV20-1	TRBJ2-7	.	CSFRESYEQYF
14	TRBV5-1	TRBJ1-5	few	CASSFDRANQPQHF
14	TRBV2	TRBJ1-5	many	CASSDMGGNQPQHF
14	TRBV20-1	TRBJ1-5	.	CSATPAEKYQPQHF
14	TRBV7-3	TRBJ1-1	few	CASSSGLLNTEAFF
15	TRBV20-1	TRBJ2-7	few	CSARGTGVNSYEQYF
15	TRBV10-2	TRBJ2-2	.	CASSVLQINTGELFF
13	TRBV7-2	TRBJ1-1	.	CASSSTGGPEAFF
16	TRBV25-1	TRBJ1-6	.	CASSELGQGVGSPLHF
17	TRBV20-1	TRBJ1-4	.	CSARDPGRPATNEKLFF
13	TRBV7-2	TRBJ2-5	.	CASSFGQRMTQYF
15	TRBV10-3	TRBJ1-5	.	CAIRGEGAGNQPQHF
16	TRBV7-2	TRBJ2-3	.	CASIKLAGVRTDTQYF
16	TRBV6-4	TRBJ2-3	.	CASSESTGQGADTQYF
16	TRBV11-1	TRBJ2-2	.	CASSPGLAGDTGELFF
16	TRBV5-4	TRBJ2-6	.	CASSNGVDSGANVLTF
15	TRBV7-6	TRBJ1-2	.	CASSLAVGQLYGYTF
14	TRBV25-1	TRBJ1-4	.	CASSAHRGREKLFF
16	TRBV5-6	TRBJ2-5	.	CASSWSVGQGIETQYF
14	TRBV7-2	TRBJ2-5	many	CASTLYWGGETQYF
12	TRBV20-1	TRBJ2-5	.	CSARQGPETQYF
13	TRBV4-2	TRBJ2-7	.	CASAAEETYEQYF
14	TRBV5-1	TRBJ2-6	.	CASSLGGRANVLTF
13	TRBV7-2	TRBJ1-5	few	CASSLDRSRPQHF
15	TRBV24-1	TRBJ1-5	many	CASRPGQGGTQPQHF
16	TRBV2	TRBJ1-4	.	CASSAGQGIGNEKLFF
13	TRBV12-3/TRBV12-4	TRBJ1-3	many	CASSRLGGNTIYF
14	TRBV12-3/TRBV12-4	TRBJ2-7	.	CASSYGQLVYEQYF
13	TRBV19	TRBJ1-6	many	CASSRGTTTPLHF
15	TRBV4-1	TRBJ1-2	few	CASSQRTGGSYGYTF
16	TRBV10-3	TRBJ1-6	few	CASSRGRQGVGSPLHF
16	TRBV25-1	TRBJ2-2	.	CASSPVGQLNTGELFF
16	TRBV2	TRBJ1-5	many	CASSPRTGVNYQPQHF
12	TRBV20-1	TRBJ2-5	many	CSARAGLETQYF
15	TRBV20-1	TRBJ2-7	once	CSATPASSGSPEQYF
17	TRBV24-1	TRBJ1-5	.	CATSDFHRTGRILGEHF
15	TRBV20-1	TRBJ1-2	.	CSARDYRGQAYGYTF
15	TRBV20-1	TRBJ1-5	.	CSARAQGASNQPQHF
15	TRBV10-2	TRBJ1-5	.	CASREPGSSNQPQHF
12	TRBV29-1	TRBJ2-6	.	CSGLAGDNVLTF
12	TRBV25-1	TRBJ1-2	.	CASLDRRYGYTF
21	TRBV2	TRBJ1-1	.	CASRGVAGIKTGVGGDTEAFF
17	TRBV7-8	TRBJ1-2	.	CASSRIRVLGTNYGYTF
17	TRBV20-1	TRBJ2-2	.	CSARLAVQSAGTGELFF
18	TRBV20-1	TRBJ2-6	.	CSARAYKDGTSGANVLTF
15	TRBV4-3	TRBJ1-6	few	CASSPRPPGDSPLHF
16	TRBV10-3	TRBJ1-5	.	CASSYSLQGPNQPQHF
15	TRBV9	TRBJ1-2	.	CASSVGGTRNYGYTF